This entry describes one T cell receptor (beta chain). The antigen is undetermined. Use of 60 Vbeta and 13 Jbeta primers characterized the PCR. Sequencing used immunoSEQ multiplex PCR; TCRdb keeps in-frame clones, though not all of them. The table has roughly 150,000 clones, 70% to 80% seen once. CDR1 and CDR2 from the germline V gene are KGHSH and LQKENI. After removal of 6 bases from V and 4 bases from J, the junction contained 7 bases not matched to a gene. This CDR3 contains 14 residues. The data were taken from a study of cytomegalovirus exposure and HLA in healthy donors. Study observations and caveats: The study reported that TCR beta sequences accurately predicted HLA-A and HLA-B alleles in most subjects. Within an earlier analysis, most TCR beta V segments proved productive either about 87% or about 30% of the time. The study had only CMV serostatus as immune exposure information.

The sequencing sample was made of PBMCs. The J gene is TRBJ1-1, the V gene TRBV18; 8 nucleotides agree with TRBD1. The TCR sequence derives from a man aged 40-55 years in good health and CMV-seronegative. The CDR3 here is CASSMQGAPTEAFF. The CDR3, as DNA: TGTGCCAGCTCTATGCAGGGGGCGCCCACTGAAGCTTTCTTT.